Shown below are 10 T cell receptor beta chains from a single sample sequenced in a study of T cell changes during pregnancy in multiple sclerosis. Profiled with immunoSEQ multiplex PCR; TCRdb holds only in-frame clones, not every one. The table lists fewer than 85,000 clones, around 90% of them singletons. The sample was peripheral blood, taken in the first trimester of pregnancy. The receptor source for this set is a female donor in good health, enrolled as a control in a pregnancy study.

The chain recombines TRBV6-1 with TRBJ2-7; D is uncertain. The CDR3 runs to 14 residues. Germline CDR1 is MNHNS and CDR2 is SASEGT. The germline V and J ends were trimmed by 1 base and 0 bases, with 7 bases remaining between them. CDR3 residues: CASSEGAVSYEQYF. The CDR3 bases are TGTGCCAGCAGTGAAGGGGCAGTCTCCTACGAGCAGTACTTC.

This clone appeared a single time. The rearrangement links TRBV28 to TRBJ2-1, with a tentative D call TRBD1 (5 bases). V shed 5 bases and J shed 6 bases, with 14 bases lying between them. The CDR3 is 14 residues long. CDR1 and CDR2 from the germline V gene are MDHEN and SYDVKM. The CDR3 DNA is TGTGCCAGCAGTCTAGACCGGACACTCAATGAGCAGTTCTTC. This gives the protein CASSLDRTLNEQFF.

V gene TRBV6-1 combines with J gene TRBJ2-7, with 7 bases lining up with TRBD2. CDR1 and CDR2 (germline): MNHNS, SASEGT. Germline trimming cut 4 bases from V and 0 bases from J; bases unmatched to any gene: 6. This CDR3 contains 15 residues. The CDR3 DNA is TGTGCCAGCAGTGCCGTAGCGGGCTACTCCTACGAGCAGTACTTC. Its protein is CASSAVAGYSYEQYF.

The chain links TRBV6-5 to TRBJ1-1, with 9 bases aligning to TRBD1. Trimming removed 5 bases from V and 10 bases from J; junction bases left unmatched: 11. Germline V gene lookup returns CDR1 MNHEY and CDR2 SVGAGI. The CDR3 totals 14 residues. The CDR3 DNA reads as TGTGCCAGCAGTCGGACAGGGGCCCAGTTGGGAGCTTTCTTT. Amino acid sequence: CASSRTGAQLGAFF.

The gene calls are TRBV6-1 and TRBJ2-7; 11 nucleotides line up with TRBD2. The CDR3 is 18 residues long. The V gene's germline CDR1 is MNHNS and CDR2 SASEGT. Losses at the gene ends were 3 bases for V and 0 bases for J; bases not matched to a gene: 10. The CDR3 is CASSERLAGKSSSYEQYF. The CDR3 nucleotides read TGTGCCAGCAGTGAGAGACTAGCGGGGAAATCTAGCTCCTACGAGCAGTACTTC.

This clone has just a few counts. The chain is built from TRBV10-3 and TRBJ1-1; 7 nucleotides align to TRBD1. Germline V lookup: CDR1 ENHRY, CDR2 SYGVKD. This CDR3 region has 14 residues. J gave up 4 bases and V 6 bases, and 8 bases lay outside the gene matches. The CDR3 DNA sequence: TGTGCCATCAGCGACAGGGAATATAGCACTGAAGCTTTCTTT. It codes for CAISDREYSTEAFF.

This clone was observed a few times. The CDR3 here is CASSLGGTDTGELFF. The DNA for the CDR3 is TGTGCCAGCAGTTTGGGGGGTACGGACACCGGGGAGCTGTTTTTT. The gene calls are TRBV28 and TRBJ2-2, with D perhaps TRBD2 (6 bases). The length of the CDR3 is 15 residues. Trimming took off 3 bases at V and 3 bases at J, with 11 bases between the two ends. In germline, CDR1 is MDHEN, CDR2 SYDVKM.

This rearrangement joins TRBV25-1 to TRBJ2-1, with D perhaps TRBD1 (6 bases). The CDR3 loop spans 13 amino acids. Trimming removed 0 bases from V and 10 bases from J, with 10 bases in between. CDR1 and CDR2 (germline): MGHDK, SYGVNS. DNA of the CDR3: TGTGCCAGCAGTGAATATCAAGGGACAGAGCAGTTCTTC. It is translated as CASSEYQGTEQFF. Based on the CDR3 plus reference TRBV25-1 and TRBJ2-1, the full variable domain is EADIYQTPRYLVIGTGKKITLECSQTMGHDKMYWYQQDPGMELHLIHYSYGVNSTEKGDLSSESTVSRIRTEHFPLTLESARPSHTSQYLCASSEYQGTEQFFGPGTRLTVL.

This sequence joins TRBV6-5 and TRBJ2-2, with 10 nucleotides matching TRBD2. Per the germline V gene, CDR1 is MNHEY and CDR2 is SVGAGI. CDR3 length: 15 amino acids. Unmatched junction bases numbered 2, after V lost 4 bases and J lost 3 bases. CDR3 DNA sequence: TGTGCCAGCAGTTCCGGGACTAGCGACACCGGGGAGCTGTTTTTT. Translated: CASSSGTSDTGELFF.

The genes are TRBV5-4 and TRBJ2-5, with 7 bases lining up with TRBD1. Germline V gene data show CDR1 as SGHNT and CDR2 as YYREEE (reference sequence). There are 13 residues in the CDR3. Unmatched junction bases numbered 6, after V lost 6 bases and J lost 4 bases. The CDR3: CASTETGRETQYF. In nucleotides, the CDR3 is TGTGCCAGCACCGAGACAGGGAGAGAGACCCAGTACTTC.